This T cell receptor (beta chain) was sequenced in a study of graft-versus-host responses after intestinal transplantation. For the study at large: Multivisceral, liver-intestinal, or isolated intestinal grafts were transplanted into recipients. Tacrolimus plus steroids were given to all recipients for approximately 3 years, preceded by anti-thymocyte globulin induction. Study-wide points: High graft-versus-host to host-versus-graft clonal ratios were found in allografts of patients who had graft-donor T cell macrochimerism.

The germline gives CDR1 LNHDA, CDR2 SQIVND (reference sequence). This CDR3 has 13 residues. V was cut by 8 bases and J by 6 bases, with 15 bases left in between. On this clone itself: Its antigen is unknown.

Assay: immunoSEQ multiplex PCR; the TCRdb copy retains only in-frame clones and omits some. The data hold fewer than 70,000 clones, with around nine tenths observed a single time. Once transplant had occurred, bone marrow came from the posterior iliac crest or another site. The chain employs TRBV19 and TRBJ2-3; D remains unclear. The TCR sequence derives from a human patient who received an intestinal transplant, so some T cells may come from the graft donor. This material consisted of bone marrow, taken less than 750 days after intestinal transplantation. The CDR3: CASAGQVGDTQYF. In nucleotides, the CDR3 is TGTGCCAGTGCCGGGCAGGTGGGGGATACGCAGTATTTT. Supplemented by reference TRBV19 and TRBJ2-3, the full variable domain reads DGGITQSPKYLFRKEGQNVTLSCEQNLNHDAMYWYRQDPGQGLRLIYYSQIVNDFQKGDIAEGYSVSREKKESFPLTVTSAQKNPTAFYLCASAGQVGDTQYFGPGTRLTVL.